What follows are 32 T cell receptor beta chains derived from one specimen sequenced in a study of T cells in Graves' hyperthyroidism and ophthalmopathy. Amplified TCR beta CDR3 regions came from RNA transcripts. During a first-round RT-PCR of the TCR CDR3, the HTBI primer set was used. In TCRdb, the multiplex PCR reads were re-called with MiXCR into one record per CDR3 protein. The table lists around 350,000 distinct CDR3 sequences, about 20% of them singletons. Sequencing was done on a sample of blood. The receptors originated from a woman aged 18 to 35 with Graves' hyperthyroidism.

The rearrangement links TRBV7-8 to TRBJ2-7, with D perhaps being TRBD1 or TRBD2 (5 bases each). This CDR3 contains 14 residues. V shed 5 bases and J shed 3 bases, with 14 bases lying between them. Germline values: CDR1 SGHVS, CDR2 FQNEAQ. The CDR3 nucleotides are TGTGCCAGCAGCCAACGGGACCAAGGCTACGAGCAGTACTTC. Amino acid sequence: CASSQRDQGYEQYF.

The chain couples TRBV6-1 to TRBJ2-7, with 8 bases aligning to TRBD1. The germline CDR1 and CDR2 sequences are MNHNS and SASEGT. Trimming at V came to 7 bases and at J to 3 bases, leaving 14 bases not matched to a gene. The CDR3 is 16 amino acids. The CDR3, as DNA: TGTGCCAGCAAGAAGACTACAGGGGGAACCTTCTACGAGCAGTACTTC. Its translation: CASKKTTGGTFYEQYF.

This clonotype was found many times. The J gene is TRBJ1-5, the V gene TRBV5-1, with D hard to call. Trimming cost V 3 bases and J 0 bases, with 13 bases left between them. Germline CDR1 and CDR2: SGHRS and YFSETQ. The CDR3 loop spans 16 amino acids. In DNA, the CDR3 is TGCGCCAGCAGCTCTCTCGGAAGGTATAGCAATCAGCCCCAGCATTTT. Protein sequence: CASSSLGRYSNQPQHF. Full variable domain (rest looked up from reference TRBV5-1 and TRBJ1-5): KAGVTQTPRYLIKTRGQQVTLSCSPISGHRSVSWYQQTPGQGLQFLFEYFSETQRNKGNFPGRFSGRQFSNSRSEMNVSTLELGDSALYLCASSSLGRYSNQPQHFGDGTRLSIL.

The sample holds many counts of this clonotype. V gene TRBV12-3 or TRBV12-4 combines with J gene TRBJ1-5, with D maybe TRBD1 (5 bases). Deletions cut 6 bases from V and 5 bases from J, with 14 bases between. The CDR3 is made up of 14 amino acids. The CDR3 spells CASSWGRADQPQHF. CDR3 in DNA: TGTGCCAGCAGCTGGGGCAGGGCTGATCAGCCCCAGCATTTT.

There are many counts of this clonotype. This chain uses TRBV20-1 with TRBJ1-5; D is possibly TRBD1 (5 bases). The CDR3 covers 14 residues. V dropped 6 bases and J dropped 5 bases, with 17 bases sitting between them. CDR1 DFQATT and CDR2 SNEGSKA come from the germline V gene (reference sequence). CDR3 bases: TGCAGTGCAAGTAGGGCTACAGGAGATCAGCCCCAGCATTTT. Translating gives CSASRATGDQPQHF.

This clonotype was detected many times. This chain uses TRBV30 with TRBJ1-1; 7 bases map to TRBD1. V lost 5 bases and J lost 4; bases outside the gene matches: 7. This CDR3 spans 13 amino acids. Germline V lookup: CDR1 GTSNPN, CDR2 SVGIG (reference sequence). The chain's CDR3 is CAWGTDRSTEAFF. As DNA, the CDR3 is TGTGCCTGGGGGACAGATCGAAGCACTGAAGCTTTCTTT.

This chain joins TRBV30 and TRBJ1-5, with D hard to call. CDR1 GTSNPN and CDR2 SVGIG come from the germline V gene (reference sequence). This CDR3 has 13 amino acids. V shed 2 bases and J shed 5 bases, with 10 bases lying between them. For the CDR3, the DNA is TGTGCCTGGAGTACGAGAGCCGATCAGCCCCAGCATTTT. Protein sequence: CAWSTRADQPQHF.

This clonotype was observed a few times. This sequence joins TRBV20-1 and TRBJ2-5; tentative D call: TRBD1 (6 bases). The germline V gene encodes CDR1 DFQATT and CDR2 SNEGSKA (reference sequence). The CDR3 has 14 amino acids. Trimming left V 3 bases short and J 0 bases short, with 11 bases between. The chain's CDR3 is CSASKDRDQETQYF. DNA of the CDR3: TGCAGTGCTAGTAAGGACAGAGACCAAGAGACCCAGTACTTC.

In its sample, this clonotype was seen many times. The CDR3 spells CASSSGTGNTGELFF. DNA of the CDR3: TGTGCCAGCAGTTCCGGGACAGGGAACACCGGGGAGCTGTTTTTT. The chain combines TRBV7-2 with TRBJ2-2; 8 bases align to TRBD1. The CDR3 is 15 residues long. Germline CDR1 is SGHTA and CDR2 is FQGNSA. The V and J ends lost 6 bases and 1 base, in that order; junction bases with no gene match: 4.

The chain couples TRBV6-5 to TRBJ2-7, with D possibly being TRBD1 (6 bases). The length of the CDR3 is 15 residues. V dropped 2 bases and J dropped 0 bases, with 11 bases sitting between them. The germline CDR1 and CDR2 sequences are MNHEY and SVGAGI. CDR3 loop: CASSYGGAGSYEQYF. The CDR3 DNA sequence: TGTGCCAGCAGTTACGGGGGCGCTGGCTCCTACGAGCAGTACTTC.

The table lists this clonotype with many counts. The gene calls are TRBV11-1 and TRBJ2-5; D not certain. CDR1 and CDR2 (germline): SGHAT, FQDESV (reference sequence). The CDR3 has 13 residues. Trimming pared 5 bases from V and 5 bases from J, leaving 12 bases between. Written as DNA, the CDR3 is TGTGCCAGCAGCCACGATTTCGCGGAGACCCAGTACTTC. Translating it yields CASSHDFAETQYF. Drawing the rest from reference TRBV11-1 and TRBJ2-5, the complete variable domain is EAEVAQSPRYKITEKSQAVAFWCDPISGHATLYWYRQILGQGPELLVQFQDESVVDDSQLPKDRFSAERLKGVDSTLKIQPAELGDSAMYLCASSHDFAETQYFGPGTRLLVL.

In regard to this clonotype: A far larger clone is one nucleotide away, so this likely arose from a read error. A read error is likely, as this CDR3 ends without the conserved phenylalanine or tryptophan. This CDR3 is CASRQFYGYTY. The DNA of the CDR3 is TGTGCCAGCCGGCAGTTCTATGGCTACACCTAC. The gene calls are TRBV12-3 or TRBV12-4 and TRBJ1-2; unclear D gene. The CDR3 loop spans 11 amino acids. V gave up 8 bases and J gave up 4 bases, with 8 bases separating them.

This clonotype came up many times. CDR3 sequence: CASSTSGRRSANTEAFF. CDR3 bases: TGTGCCAGCAGCACCTCAGGCAGGAGAAGTGCGAACACTGAAGCTTTCTTT. The chain couples TRBV27 to TRBJ1-1; D is undetermined. The CDR3 is made up of 17 amino acids. Germline V lookup: CDR1 MNHEY, CDR2 SMNVEV (reference sequence). V gave up 6 bases and J gave up 1 base, with 21 bases separating them.

This clonotype was observed at least ten times. This chain connects TRBV12-3 or TRBV12-4 to TRBJ1-1, with 10 bases matching TRBD1. This CDR3 has 16 residues. The V segment lost 3 bases and the J segment 3 bases; nucleotides outside the gene matches: 7. CDR3 coding DNA: TGTGCCAGCAGTTTCGGGGACAGGGGAAGAGACACTGAAGCTTTCTTT. Its protein product is CASSFGDRGRDTEAFF.

This clonotype was counted a few times. V is TRBV20-1 and J is TRBJ2-7; TRBD2 matches 16 bases. Germline lookup yields CDR1 DFQATT and CDR2 SNEGSKA (reference sequence). This CDR3 has 19 residues. Trimming removed 4 bases from V and 6 bases from J; junction bases left unmatched: 18. The CDR3 sequence: CSATGTSGGANNLVSEQYF. The CDR3 bases are TGCAGTGCTACCGGGACTAGCGGGGGGGCCAACAACTTAGTCTCCGAGCAGTACTTC.

This clonotype was counted ten times or more. This chain links TRBV12-3 or TRBV12-4 with TRBJ2-5; D gene uncertain. This CDR3 has 17 residues. The V end was cut by 5 bases, the J end by 2 bases, with 21 bases between. The CDR3: CASSPRNSRVGQETQYF. CDR3 DNA sequence: TGTGCCAGCAGTCCCCGGAACAGCAGAGTAGGGCAAGAGACCCAGTACTTC.

This clonotype was seen repeatedly, ten times or more. The gene calls are TRBV11-1 and TRBJ2-5, with 8 bases lining up with TRBD2. The CDR3 spans 17 residues. Germline V gene sequence: CDR1 SGHAT, CDR2 FQDESV (reference sequence). Trimming removed 5 bases from V and 5 bases from J; junction bases left unmatched: 16. The CDR3 loop reads CASSVTPKDSGGETQYF. Here the CDR3 DNA reads TGTGCCAGCAGCGTAACCCCCAAAGACTCGGGGGGGGAGACCCAGTACTTC.

In this sample, this clonotype turned up many times. CDR3 loop: CASSLKGTGSPLHF. For the CDR3, the DNA is TGTGCCAGCAGTTTAAAGGGGACTGGGTCACCCCTCCACTTT. J is TRBJ1-6 and V is TRBV27; maybe TRBD1 (5 bases). The ends were cut back, 2 bases at V and 10 bases at J, with 12 bases in the middle. The CDR3 extends over 14 amino acids. Germline loops: CDR1 MNHEY, CDR2 SMNVEV (reference sequence).

This clonotype was detected ten times or more. This rearrangement joins TRBV20-1 to TRBJ1-5, with D tentatively TRBD1 (5 bases). Germline V gene sequence: CDR1 DFQATT, CDR2 SNEGSKA (reference sequence). This CDR3 has 14 amino acids. Trimming took 4 bases from V and 3 from J, leaving 13 bases between them. CDR3 loop: CSAIRGGSNQPQHF. CDR3 nucleotides: TGCAGTGCTATTAGGGGAGGCTCCAATCAGCCCCAGCATTTT.

This clonotype was seen a handful of times. V usage is TRBV4-2 and J usage is TRBJ2-5; D is ambiguous. There are 15 residues in the CDR3. The ends were cut back, 6 bases at V and 5 bases at J, with 19 bases in the middle. Germline V gene lookup returns CDR1 LGHNA and CDR2 YNFKEQ. CDR3 protein: CASSQPVDGTETQYF. The CDR3 DNA sequence: TGTGCCAGCAGTCAACCTGTGGACGGTACGGAGACCCAGTACTTC.

This clonotype came up many times. The chain is built from TRBV12-3 or TRBV12-4 and TRBJ1-2; possibly TRBD1 for D (6 bases). The germline V and J ends were trimmed by 7 bases and 7 bases, with 16 bases remaining between them. The CDR3 has 13 residues. CDR3 bases: TGTGCCAGCACCTTAGGGGGGGTTAGTGGCTACACCTTC. It codes for CASTLGGVSGYTF.

This clonotype was counted ten times or more. This chain joins TRBV6-5 and TRBJ1-1; perhaps TRBD1 as D (5 bases). The CDR3 contains 12 residues. Per the germline V gene, CDR1 is MNHEY and CDR2 is SVGAGI. Trimming shortened V by 4 bases and J by 8 bases, and 11 bases separated the two germline ends. The CDR3 sequence: CASSSSGGEAFF. As DNA, the CDR3 is TGTGCCAGCAGTTCGTCGGGGGGGGAAGCTTTCTTT.

This clonotype has ten or more counts. The chain couples TRBV20-1 to TRBJ1-1; 9 nucleotides align to TRBD1. The length of the CDR3 is 16 residues. V lost 0 bases, J lost 4 bases, and 9 bases stayed unmatched. Germline CDR1 is DFQATT and CDR2 is SNEGSKA (reference sequence). The CDR3 is CSARDQGTGLGTEAFF. CDR3 DNA: TGCAGTGCTAGAGATCAAGGGACAGGGTTGGGCACTGAAGCTTTCTTT.

This clonotype was seen repeatedly, ten times or more. The J gene is TRBJ1-1, the V gene TRBV6-1; possibly TRBD1 for D (5 bases). In germline, CDR1 is MNHNS, CDR2 SASEGT. The CDR3 contains 13 residues. V gave up 7 bases and J gave up 1 base, with 10 bases separating them. The CDR3 nucleotides are TGTGCCAGCAAGGGGTTGGCGAACACTGAAGCTTTCTTT. Encoded protein: CASKGLANTEAFF.

The chain uses TRBV3-1 and TRBJ1-5; 9 nucleotides line up with TRBD1. The CDR3 length is 18 residues. Germline CDR1 and CDR2: LGHDT and YNNKEL (reference sequence). Germline trimming cut 0 bases from V and 5 bases from J; bases unmatched to any gene: 11. CDR3 sequence (DNA): TGTGCCAGCAGCCAAGAAGGCTCACAGGGGGCAGGCTATCAGCCCCAGCATTTT. Translation: CASSQEGSQGAGYQPQHF.

This clonotype was detected many times. The V call is TRBV24-1, the J call TRBJ2-5, with 7 positions matching TRBD2. The CDR3 is 14 amino acids. V lost 4 bases to trimming and J lost 4 bases; unmatched junction nucleotides: 5. The germline V gene encodes CDR1 KGHDR and CDR2 SFDVKD. CDR3 amino acids: CATSESGLSETQYF. DNA for the CDR3: TGTGCCACCAGTGAATCGGGACTATCAGAGACCCAGTACTTC.

This clonotype was detected only a few times. This chain links TRBV20-1 with TRBJ2-1; 14 bases are a match to TRBD2. This CDR3 is built from 17 residues. The V segment lost 8 bases and the J segment 0 bases; nucleotides outside the gene matches: 9. Germline CDR1 is DFQATT and CDR2 is SNEGSKA (reference sequence). The CDR3 spells CSSTGTSGGHSYNEQFF. The CDR3 DNA follows: TGCAGTTCAACGGGGACTAGCGGGGGCCACTCCTACAATGAGCAGTTCTTC.

Ten or more counts support this clonotype. V gene TRBV24-1 combines with J gene TRBJ1-2, with D maybe TRBD1 (5 bases). Looked up from germline, CDR1 is KGHDR and CDR2 is SFDVKD. This CDR3 has 13 amino acids. The germline V and J ends were trimmed by 4 bases and 4 bases, with 9 bases remaining between them. The CDR3 protein is CATSDPGAYGYTF. The CDR3 DNA is TGTGCCACCAGTGACCCCGGGGCCTATGGCTACACCTTC.

This clonotype was detected ten times or more. The chain recombines TRBV12-3 or TRBV12-4 with TRBJ2-5; possibly TRBD1 for D (5 bases). This CDR3 region has 12 residues. V lost 6 bases and J lost 5, with 10 bases in between. In DNA, the CDR3 is TGTGCCAGCAGCCCGAACAGGGAGACCCAGTACTTC. It is translated as CASSPNRETQYF.

V and J are TRBV2 and TRBJ2-5; D call uncertain. The ends were cut back, 5 bases at V and 9 bases at J, with 16 bases in the middle. Germline loops: CDR1 SNHLY, CDR2 FYNNEI. The CDR3 is 13 residues long. In nucleotides, the CDR3 is TGTGCCAGCAGTATTGGGGTCTTATTGGCCCAGTACTTC. It specifies CASSIGVLLAQYF.

This clonotype occurred many times. The V and J genes are TRBV5-1 and TRBJ2-4, with 11 bases that match TRBD2. The length of the CDR3 is 16 residues. Germline V gene lookup returns CDR1 SGHRS and CDR2 YFSETQ. With V trimmed by 1 base and J by 0 bases, 0 bases remained unmatched. The CDR3 protein is CASSLTSGGAKNIQYF. The CDR3 region has the DNA TGCGCCAGCAGCTTGACTAGCGGGGGAGCCAAAAACATTCAGTACTTC.

At least ten counts were recorded for this clonotype. The germline gene is not matched at one end of the junction; a read error may be the cause. This chain joins TRBV6-5 and TRBJ2-6; possible D gene TRBD2, 5 bases. The CDR3 has 17 residues. CDR1 MNHEY and CDR2 SVGAGI come from the germline V gene. The CDR3 sequence: CASGYGVASSGANVLTF. In DNA form, the CDR3 reads TGTGCCAGCGGTTATGGAGTAGCGAGCTCTGGGGCCAACGTCCTGACTTTC.